The T cell receptor (beta chain) described here comes from a study of molecular identifiers for immune sequencing clone quantification. TCRdb re-derived calls from the PCR reads in MiXCR, one entry per CDR3 protein. Of 90,000 to 120,000 distinct CDR3 sequences listed, approximately 40% are singletons. Germline loops: CDR1 MNHEY, CDR2 SVGEGT. V dropped 3 bases and J dropped 3 bases, with 16 bases sitting between them. This CDR3 region has 16 residues. Sequencing used naive CD8+ T cells from blood, with Jurkat cell RNA spiked in. Subset described: FACS-sorted CD8+CD4-CCR7+CD45RA+ naive T cells. J is TRBJ2-3 and V is TRBV6-2 or TRBV6-3; D uncertain. The TCR comes from a human donor in good health. Some libraries in this study had Jurkat cell RNA spiked in. This CDR3 reads CASSYWADAWTDTQYF. CDR3 nucleotides: TGTGCCAGCAGTTATTGGGCGGATGCCTGGACAGATACGCAGTATTTT.